Following are 12 T cell receptor beta chains from one sample sequenced in a study of shared clonotypes between healthy human individuals. In the naive CD8 group, cells lacked CD45RO and were positively selected for CCR7, so terminally differentiated effector memory CD45RA+ cells were left out. Generated by immunoSEQ multiplex PCR, the TCRdb table keeps only in-frame clones and is missing some. The table shows more than 2 million clones, with over 85% occurring only once. The sample consisted of naive CD8+ T cells from PBMCs. The receptors stem from a man in his late teens or twenties in good health. Some clones in this sample may be carry-over from other donors' samples.

Worth noting for this clone: A far larger clone is only one base removed, so a read error is likely. Other nucleotide sequences from this sample produce the same CDR3. Here the CDR3 DNA reads TGTGCCAGCAGCGAAGGGGGGAACACTGAAGCTTTCTTT. This codes for CASSEGGNTEAFF. The gene calls are TRBV9 and TRBJ1-1, with a possible D match to TRBD1 (6 bases). V was cut by 3 bases and J by 1 base, with 7 bases left in between. Germline V gene data show CDR1 as SGDLS and CDR2 as YYNGEE. The CDR3 spans 13 residues.

The V call is TRBV19, the J call TRBJ2-6; the D gene is possibly TRBD1 (6 bases). CDR3 length: 15 amino acids. Germline values: CDR1 LNHDA, CDR2 SQIVND (reference sequence). V was cut by 3 bases and J by 3 bases, with 9 bases left in between. The CDR3 DNA reads as TGTGCCAGTAGTATTGCCAGGGGTGGGGCCAACGTCCTGACTTTC. This sequence encodes CASSIARGGANVLTF.

V is TRBV30 and J is TRBJ2-3; 11 bases match TRBD2. The CDR3 spans 15 residues. The junction had 4 bases not matched to a gene; V was cut back by 3 bases and J by 2 bases. Germline V lookup: CDR1 GTSNPN, CDR2 SVGIG (reference sequence). CDR3 residues: CAWRATSGATDTQYF. DNA for the CDR3: TGTGCCTGGAGAGCGACTAGCGGGGCCACAGATACGCAGTATTTT.

The chain carries TRBV7-6 and TRBJ1-3; no reliable D call. Germline V gene data show CDR1 as SGHVS and CDR2 as FNYEAQ. This CDR3 region has 16 residues. The V end lost 5 bases, the J end lost 0 bases, and 14 bases lay between the germline ends. CDR3 nucleotide sequence: TGTGCCAGCAGCCGACGAAGCGGGAACTCTGGAAACACCATATATTTT. This gives the protein CASSRRSGNSGNTIYF. The variable domain in full, completed from reference TRBV7-6 and TRBJ1-3, reads GAGVSQSPRYKVTKRGQDVALRCDPISGHVSLYWYRQALGQGPEFLTYFNYEAQQDKSGLPNDRFSAERPEGSISTLTIQRTEQRDSAMYRCASSRRSGNSGNTIYFGEGSWLTVV.

V gene TRBV14 combines with J gene TRBJ2-6, with D maybe TRBD2 (5 bases). The CDR3 is 20 amino acids. Trimming shortened V by 0 bases and J by 4 bases, and 22 bases separated the two germline ends. In germline, CDR1 is SGHDN, CDR2 FVKESK. The CDR3 DNA follows: TGTGCCAGCAGCCAAGATGAGGGCTTGTCACCCTCGGCGGGGGCCAACGTCCTGACTTTC. Protein product: CASSQDEGLSPSAGANVLTF.

This sequence joins TRBV7-9 and TRBJ2-7, with TRBD2 matching over 7 bases. V gave up 6 bases and J gave up 6 bases; unmatched junction bases: 8. This CDR3 is built from 13 residues. Germline V gene lookup returns CDR1 SEHNR and CDR2 FQNEAQ (reference sequence). Here the CDR3 DNA reads TGTGCCAGCAGACCTCGGGGGGTAGGCGAGCAGTACTTC. It translates to CASRPRGVGEQYF. The whole variable domain, remainder taken from reference TRBV7-9 and TRBJ2-7, is DTGVSQNPRHKITKRGQNVTFRCDPISEHNRLYWYRQTLGQGPEFLTYFQNEAQLEKSRLLSDRFSAERPKGSFSTLEIQRTEQGDSAMYLCASRPRGVGEQYFGPGTRLTVT.

V usage is TRBV29-1 and J usage is TRBJ2-1; 8 bases agree with TRBD2. This CDR3 is 15 amino acids long. Trimming removed 7 bases from V and 7 bases from J; junction bases left unmatched: 15. Germline CDR1 is SQVTM and CDR2 is ANQGSEA. The CDR3 sequence is CSATGGRLSDNEQFF. In nucleotides, the CDR3 is TGCAGCGCCACGGGGGGGCGGTTGAGCGATAATGAGCAGTTCTTC.

The chain recombines TRBV7-2 with TRBJ2-1; the D gene could be TRBD1 or TRBD2 (5 bases each). V gave up 5 bases and J gave up 9 bases, with 23 bases separating them. The CDR3 loop spans 16 amino acids. The germline V gene has CDR1 SGHTA and CDR2 FQGNSA. The CDR3 loop reads CASSQPVRERGAEQFF. CDR3 bases: TGTGCCAGCAGCCAACCAGTGCGAGAGCGAGGGGCTGAGCAGTTCTTC.

As for this clone: The identical CDR3 is also encoded by other nucleotide sequences in the sample. The chain is built from TRBV6-5 and TRBJ2-1, with D unclear. Germline V gene lookup returns CDR1 MNHEY and CDR2 SVGAGI. Trimming took off 0 bases at V and 3 bases at J, with 6 bases between the two ends. The CDR3 is 14 amino acids. CDR3 coding DNA: TGTGCCAGCAGTTACTCAGGTTACTACAATGAGCAGTTCTTC. It codes for CASSYSGYYNEQFF.

The chain employs TRBV5-1 and TRBJ2-1, with 8 bases that match TRBD2. The germline V gene encodes CDR1 SGHRS and CDR2 YFSETQ. CDR3 length: 18 amino acids. V lost 1 base and J lost 2; bases outside the gene matches: 11. DNA of the CDR3: TGCGCCAGCAGCTTGTTCCCAAGCGGGAGTCAAACCTACAATGAGCAGTTCTTC. Translating gives CASSLFPSGSQTYNEQFF.

The chain links TRBV28 to TRBJ2-2, with D unclear. The germline CDR1 and CDR2 sequences are MDHEN and SYDVKM. The V end was cut by 6 bases, the J end by 6 bases, with 17 bases between. This CDR3 has 15 residues. The CDR3 is CASRGHLGVAGELFF. The CDR3, as DNA: TGTGCCAGCAGGGGTCACCTAGGTGTCGCCGGGGAGCTGTTTTTT.

The V and J genes are TRBV27 and TRBJ2-7; D unresolved. The CDR3 covers 13 residues. V was shortened by 5 bases and J by 2 bases, with 10 bases between the two germline ends. CDR1 is MNHEY and CDR2 is SMNVEV in the germline V gene (reference sequence). CDR3 residues: CASSPTTAYEQYF. Here the CDR3 DNA reads TGTGCCAGCAGTCCAACCACCGCCTACGAGCAGTACTTC.